Included here is one T cell receptor (beta chain) sequence, with context. Its antigen is undetermined. This table comes from immunoSEQ multiplex PCR, and its TCRdb copy is limited to in-frame clones, with some not included. The sample has 5,500 to 7,500 clones, around 66% seen once. The sample belongs to a study of CD8 T cell repertoires and HIV-1 epitope variants. Study in general: Twenty-five autologous and known Gag and Nef epitope variant peptides each stimulated T cells separately. Controls were a CMV, EBV and flu pool, Ebola AY9, and no peptide. Study-level results: Most of the nine antigen-specific clonotypes appeared cross-reactive to autologous or escape variants.

Trimming stripped 1 base from V and 3 bases from J, with 6 bases between. CDR1 and CDR2 from the germline V gene are SGHAT and FQDESV (reference sequence). This CDR3 region has 13 residues. The V call is TRBV11-1, the J call TRBJ2-5, with D unresolved. Material: cultured CD8+ T cells derived from PBMCs. The source is a male donor with HIV. The CDR3 spells CASSLEDEETQYF. The CDR3 DNA sequence: TGTGCCAGCAGCTTAGAAGATGAAGAGACCCAGTACTTC.